The source of this TCR beta chain is a study of post-analysis software for immune sequencing data. Overall study results and limits: When the samples were clustered directly with F measure, those that had been prepared in the same batch showed strong co-clustering. Normalized Chao1 diversity was significantly lower in multiple sclerosis patients than in controls. In patients, TRBV5-6, TRBV5-1 and TRBV20-1 belonged to five TRBV segments found more frequently than in controls.

cDNA libraries for TCR beta contained unique molecular identifiers. TCRdb reanalysed the PCR reads using MiXCR and keeps one entry per CDR3 protein. The sample carries over 300,000 distinct CDR3 sequences, less than 35% recorded once. The CDR3 has 15 residues. Trimming took 2 bases from V and 1 from J; bases not matched to a gene: 7. The germline V gene has CDR1 DFQATT and CDR2 SNEGSKA (reference sequence). A remark on this clonotype: Its specificity is unknown.

Sequencing was performed on blood. This clonotype was obtained from a girl under 18 with multiple sclerosis. The chain couples TRBV20-1 to TRBJ2-5; 7 nucleotides align to TRBD2. Here the CDR3 reads CSARFPSGFQETQYF. The DNA of the CDR3 is TGCAGTGCTAGATTTCCTAGCGGCTTCCAAGAGACCCAGTACTTC.